The T cell receptor beta chain described here comes from a study of technical replicates of blood from several donors. Generated by immunoSEQ multiplex PCR, the TCRdb table keeps only in-frame clones and is missing some. The sample includes 100,000 or so clones, 95% seen only once; the top ten take just over 0.2%. The ends lost 6 bases at V and 7 bases at J; junction bases unmatched: 9. The germline V gene has CDR1 SNHLY and CDR2 FYNNEI. The CDR3 contains 15 residues. The chain recombines TRBV2 with TRBJ1-4, with TRBD1 matching over 9 bases. The source is a human donor in good health. Material for sequencing was T cells isolated from PBMCs. The CDR3 DNA reads as TGTGCCAGCAGCCCTCCGGGACAGGGACGTGAAAAACTGTTTTTT. Amino acid sequence: CASSPPGQGREKLFF.